This T cell receptor beta chain was profiled in a study of read filtering for tumor transcriptome and immune sequencing. Study overall: Transcriptome libraries were built from DNase-treated RNA. Study observations and caveats: Single-read clonotypes: roughly 81% of IR-seq clonotypes (about 4% of reads), 74.6% of RNA-seq clonotypes (around 45% of reads). Without single-read clonotypes, shared clonotype proportions correlated more between IR-seq and RNA-seq. Sorted CD138-negative bone marrow cells were not purified T cells.

The CDR3 has 11 amino acids. V lost 6 bases and J 0 bases, leaving 3 bases between the germline ends. CDR1 is SNHLY, CDR2 FYNNEI, per germline. This clonotype occurred many times. No antigen is known for it. This library used 300 to 450 ng RNA and molecular barcoded adaptors spanning alpha/delta and beta/gamma chains. TCRdb re-called the reads through MiXCR, storing one row per CDR3 protein. This table has around 38,000 distinct CDR3 sequences, approximately 13% appearing once. This sequence originates from a donor aged 40 or over with multiple myeloma. The material sequenced was a population of CD138-negative cells sorted from bone marrow. The chain combines TRBV2 with TRBJ2-7, with D uncertain. This CDR3 reads CASSFSYEQYF. The CDR3 DNA is TGTGCCAGCAGCTTCTCCTACGAGCAGTACTTC. Full variable domain (missing parts from reference TRBV2 and TRBJ2-7): EPEVTQTPSHQVTQMGQEVILRCVPISNHLYFYWYRQILGQKVEFLVSFYNNEISEKSEIFDDQFSVERPDGSNFTLKIRSTKLEDSAMYFCASSFSYEQYFGPGTRLTVT.